This T cell receptor beta chain was identified during a study of Ad26.COV2.S vaccination and SARS-CoV-2 variants (dated by TCRdb to the early 2020s). Context from the whole study: Donors in the vaccine arm were drawn from COV1001, a multicentre, randomized, double-blind, placebo-controlled phase I-IIa trial testing Ad26.COV2.S in healthy adults. Dosing of Ad26.COV2.S was intramuscular, at either 5x10^10 or 1x10^11 viral particles, delivered as one shot or as two shots spaced 56 days apart. Blinding of investigators to trial group allocation was maintained during experiments and outcome assessment. A total of approximately 32 samples were included in the TCR-sequenced set, comprising roughly 19 Ad26.COV2.S vaccine recipients, 5 placebo recipients and 8 SARS-CoV-2 convalescent individuals. Participants in the trial were split at random into five groups of five each, receiving low-dose or high-dose Ad26.COV2.S once or twice, or else placebo on both occasions. TCRbeta repertoire sequencing was used to assess the specificity and breadth of SARS-CoV-2-reactive T cell receptors after Ad26.COV2.S vaccination. What the research found in general, with its limitations: Compared with placebo recipients, Ad26.COV2.S recipients showed higher spike-specific TCR breadth (P = 0.0014). The authors noted that total T cell responses may have been underestimated by the TCR breadth and depth analyses. After vaccination, substantial breadth of spike-specific CD8+ and CD4+ T cell responses was reported. Comparable non-spike TCR breadth was observed between vaccine and placebo recipients, consistent with only spike being contained in the vaccine. The study was not powered for comparison of responses between vaccine doses or regimens.

The germline ends are 11 bases apart after V is trimmed by 4 bases and J by 2 bases. The CDR3 runs 15 residues from the cysteine to the phenylalanine. Only the CDR3 part of the read is kept: 45 bases, read in frame from the first base. The germline V gene specifies SGHTA as CDR1 and FQGNSA as CDR2. The immunoSEQ Assay was used to sequence TCRbeta CDR3 regions. After extraction, genomic DNA underwent amplification by bias-controlled multiplex PCR, followed by high-throughput sequencing. Regarding the original processing steps: Collapsing and filtering of sequences were performed to quantify the absolute abundance of each unique TCRbeta CDR3 region. T cell fraction was estimated by normalizing TCRbeta template counts to usable DNA, which was measured by amplifying reference genes present in all nucleated cells. Repertoire TCRs were annotated as SARS-CoV-2-specific when V gene, CDR3 amino acid sequence and J gene were exactly matched to a known reactive TCR set. The reference SARS-CoV-2 TCR set came from MIRA and was filtered for enrichment in COVID-19-positive ImmuneCODE repertoires, removing public or cross-reactive TCRs. Based on the MIRA antigens, annotated TCRs were further analysed at the level of specific ORF or position within ORF. Breadth was defined as the number of annotated unique rearrangements divided by the total number of unique productive rearrangements, and depth was defined as the summed frequency of the annotated unique rearrangements. TCR breadth was compared between groups using two-sided Wilcoxon rank-sum tests. What TCRdb holds here is the immuneACCESS table cut down to in-frame rearrangements. Part of the clones is not present; checked against another copy, under half of the missing clones reflect an unresolved V gene, and the others are unexplained. From that table come the V and J calls and clone size; the DNA was used to work out D and trimming. The table for this sample lists about 480,000 clones; around 88% of them were counted only once. The ten largest clones capture 9.5% to 15% of the sample.

Remarks on this clone: Its binding antigen is unknown. Base qualities were left out, and no much larger clone turns up one base away.

The treatment or condition label of this sample denotes: roughly 19 received Ad26.COV2.S at low or high dose, single or two shots; about 5 received placebo; per-sample allocation not given. For vaccine and placebo recipients, repertoires were sequenced using samples collected on day 63 after the first injection. Between 29 July and 7 August 2020, Cohort 1b enrolled approximately 26 adults aged 18-55 years at one site in Boston, USA. Ad26.COV2.S was a replication-incompetent adenovirus type 26 vector expressing a prefusion-stabilized SARS-CoV-2 spike protein from the original Wuhan strain. The TCR comes from a person aged 18-60 years who received the Ad26.COV2.S COVID-19 vaccine or a placebo. This sequence uses TRBV7-2 and TRBJ2-2; the D gene is tentatively TRBD1 or TRBD2, each matching 5 bases. Sequenced material: peripheral blood, taken in a trial of Ad26.COV2.S vaccine versus placebo. The nucleotide sequence reads as follows: TGTGCCAGCAGCTATTTCGGGGCAAACACCGGGGAGCTGTTTTTT. Translation gives CASSYFGANTGELFF.